A single T cell receptor beta chain is shown here with its context. No antigen is known for it. V gave up 5 bases and J gave up 6 bases, with 12 bases separating them. CDR3 length: 12 residues. Per germline, CDR1 SGHNT and CDR2 YYREEE (reference sequence). Sorted subsets were amplified in replicate PCRs using approximately 200 ng DNA, about 30,000 T cell genomes. TCRdb's copy holds only in-frame clones and misses some; the assay was immunoSEQ multiplex PCR. The sample holds about 2,100,000 clones, 85% to 95% seen once. The data were taken from a study of shared clonotypes between healthy human individuals. Study-wide context: Three plates each covered CD4 naive and memory; CD8 naive two, CD8 memory one. Study-wide results and caveats: Estimated richness was generally greater in naive than memory subsets. Relative to clonotypes present in all four donors, those not shared had lower generation probabilities.

CD45RO-negative cells were positively selected for CCR7, leaving out terminally differentiated effector memory CD45RA+ cells. Source material: naive CD8+ T cells from PBMCs. This receptor was identified in a man younger than 35 in good health. Some clones in this sample may be carry-over from other donors' samples. The chain couples TRBV5-4 to TRBJ2-7; maybe TRBD2 (6 bases). DNA of the CDR3: TGTGCCAGCAGTGGGGGGTTCGGCGAGCAGTACTTC. It specifies CASSGGFGEQYF.